One sample yielded the 15 T cell receptor beta chains listed below, sequenced in a study of T cells in Graves' hyperthyroidism and ophthalmopathy (dated by TCRdb to the late 2010s). Libraries were constructed by multiplex PCR. The sequencer listed for this sample is Illumina HiSeq 2000. The TCR beta CDR3 regions were amplified from the RNA transcripts. The TCR CDR3 was subjected to a first round of RT-PCR using the HTBI primer set and the Qiagen OneStep RT-PCR kit. The public reads were reprocessed in TCRdb via fastp at Q25 and MiXCR, keeping in-frame beta chains. Rows with a matching CDR3 protein are joined into one entry that keeps the most common DNA and genes. The sample contains under 400,000 distinct CDR3 sequences, about 12% of them found a single time. Around a tenth of the sample comes from the top ten. What was sequenced was blood. These receptors originate from a woman aged 18-35 years with Graves' hyperthyroidism.

This clonotype has more than one count but fewer than ten. The genes are TRBV6-4 and TRBJ2-3; 12 bases are shared with TRBD2. The CDR3 extends over 17 amino acids. Germline CDR1 is MRHNA and CDR2 is SNTAGT. The ends lost 8 bases at V and 0 bases at J; junction bases unmatched: 9. CDR3 region: CASSQTSGSPSTDTQYF. The CDR3 DNA sequence: TGTGCCAGCTCCCAGACTAGCGGGAGCCCTAGCACAGATACGCAGTATTTT.

The sample holds many counts of this clonotype. This sequence joins TRBV12-3 or TRBV12-4 and TRBJ2-7; D uncertain. This CDR3 has 11 amino acids. Trimming removed 5 bases from V and 9 bases from J, with 11 bases in between. The CDR3 reads CASSPGRRQYF. CDR3 bases: TGTGCCAGCAGTCCTGGTCGGAGGCAGTACTTC.

This clonotype was recorded many times. The chain is built from TRBV6-4 and TRBJ1-1, with 8 nucleotides matching TRBD1. Germline V gene sequence: CDR1 MRHNA, CDR2 SNTAGT. CDR3 length: 16 residues. Trimming took 10 bases from V and 5 from J; bases not matched to a gene: 18. The CDR3 loop reads CATEDRDGRRGTEAFF. CDR3 coding DNA: TGTGCCACCGAGGACAGGGATGGCAGGAGGGGGACTGAAGCTTTCTTT.

This clonotype was found many times. The CDR3 DNA reads TGCGCCAGCAGCTTGGTTACCGAGAGGGATACGCAGTATTTT. It translates to CASSLVTERDTQYF. The chain couples TRBV5-1 to TRBJ2-3; D not certain. V dropped 0 bases and J dropped 6 bases, with 11 bases sitting between them. CDR3 length equals 14 residues. The germline gives CDR1 SGHRS, CDR2 YFSETQ.

This clonotype was seen only a few times. V is TRBV12-3 or TRBV12-4 and J is TRBJ2-7, with TRBD1 matching 10 bases. The ends lost 5 bases at V and 3 bases at J; junction bases unmatched: 16. This CDR3 is 18 amino acids long. CDR3 residues: CASSRTGGGTGFIYEQYF. CDR3 coding DNA: TGTGCCAGCAGTAGGACAGGGGGTGGAACCGGCTTCATCTACGAGCAGTACTTC.

This clonotype was picked up many times. This chain connects TRBV7-9 to TRBJ2-5; 12 bases are a match to TRBD1. This CDR3 region has 18 residues. The germline V gene encodes CDR1 SEHNR and CDR2 FQNEAQ (reference sequence). The J segment lost 5 bases and the V segment lost 5 bases, leaving 15 bases of the junction unmatched. CDR3 bases: TGTGCCAGCAGCCCTCCCACCGGGACAGGGGGCGAAGGGGAGACCCAGTACTTC. As protein: CASSPPTGTGGEGETQYF.

J is TRBJ1-1 and V is TRBV27; the D is unclear. The length of the CDR3 is 13 residues. The ends were cut back, 2 bases at V and 1 base at J, with 5 bases in the middle. CDR1 is MNHEY and CDR2 is SMNVEV in the germline V gene (reference sequence). CDR3 bases: TGTGCCAGCAGTTTACAATCGAACACTGAAGCTTTCTTT. It encodes CASSLQSNTEAFF.

This chain connects TRBV7-2 to TRBJ2-3; D might be TRBD2 (5 bases). Germline V gene data show CDR1 as SGHTA and CDR2 as FQGNSA. The CDR3 runs to 15 residues. V was pared by 5 bases and J by 3 bases, with 15 bases between. DNA of the CDR3: TGTGCCAGCAGCCCCCCTGGGCGCGGGACAGATACGCAGTATTTT. It encodes CASSPPGRGTDTQYF.

Comments on this clonotype: A read error may explain this, as a much larger clone is one base away. V gene TRBV3-1 combines with J gene TRBJ2-1; D may be TRBD1 (6 bases). The CDR3 totals 15 residues. CDR1 LGHDT and CDR2 YNNKEL come from the germline V gene (reference sequence). V lost 1 base and J 12 bases, leaving 19 bases between the germline ends. The chain's CDR3 is CASSQVLGHGSRQFF. CDR3 nucleotides: TGTGCCAGCAGCCAAGTTTTGGGACATGGCAGTAGGCAGTTCTTC.

This clonotype was recorded at least ten times. The rearrangement links TRBV9 to TRBJ1-1, with TRBD1 identical over 10 bases. V lost 3 bases to trimming and J lost 3 bases; unmatched junction nucleotides: 5. This CDR3 spans 15 amino acids. The germline V gene encodes CDR1 SGDLS and CDR2 YYNGEE. The CDR3 protein is CASSDRQGAYTEAFF. For the CDR3, the DNA is TGTGCCAGCAGCGACCGACAGGGGGCTTACACTGAAGCTTTCTTT.

This clonotype appeared many times. The rearrangement joins TRBV28 to TRBJ2-3; 11 bases are a match to TRBD2. Losses at the gene ends were 7 bases for V and 0 bases for J; bases not matched to a gene: 3. The CDR3 is 15 residues long. Per the germline V gene, CDR1 is MDHEN and CDR2 is SYDVKM. The CDR3 DNA is TGTGCCAGCACAATAGCGGGAGGGAGCACAGATACGCAGTATTTT. Translating gives CASTIAGGSTDTQYF.

This clonotype was detected many times. The CDR3 sequence: CAISELDRVDTGELFF. DNA of the CDR3: TGTGCCATCAGTGAGTTGGACAGGGTGGACACCGGGGAGCTGTTTTTT. The chain recombines TRBV10-3 with TRBJ2-2, with 8 bases matching TRBD1. This CDR3 is 16 amino acids long. CDR1 is ENHRY and CDR2 is SYGVKD in the germline V gene. With V trimmed by 1 base and J by 3 bases, 4 bases remained unmatched.

This clonotype has a count of ten or more. The chain is built from TRBV30 and TRBJ1-2, with D unresolved. CDR1 is GTSNPN, CDR2 SVGIG, per germline (reference sequence). This CDR3 is built from 11 residues. Trimming shortened V by 1 base and J by 5 bases, and 5 bases separated the two germline ends. In DNA form, the CDR3 reads TGTGCCTGGAGTGGGACGTATGGCTACACCTTC. Translating it yields CAWSGTYGYTF.

The chain carries TRBV5-4 and TRBJ2-4; D might be TRBD1 (6 bases). The CDR3 has 13 residues. CDR1 is SGHNT and CDR2 is YYREEE in the germline V gene (reference sequence). Between the trimmed V and J ends, which lost 5 bases and 6 bases, there was a span of 12 bases. CDR3 sequence reads: CASRPDRLNIQYF. The CDR3 DNA sequence: TGTGCCAGCAGACCGGACAGATTAAACATTCAGTACTTC.

The chain joins TRBV9 to TRBJ2-1; 13 bases fit TRBD2. The CDR3 has 17 residues. From germline, CDR1 is SGDLS and CDR2 YYNGEE. The V and J ends lost 1 base and 4 bases, in that order; junction bases with no gene match: 5. CDR3: CASSVNLGLAGYNEQFF. The CDR3 bases are TGTGCCAGCAGCGTAAACTTGGGACTAGCGGGATACAATGAGCAGTTCTTC.